This entry describes one T cell receptor (beta chain). What it binds is unknown. Produced via immunoSEQ multiplex PCR; TCRdb's table is partial and in-frame only. The sample holds some 38,000 clones; over 65% are singletons and the top ten take almost 9%. This CDR3 region has 14 residues. Germline V gene data show CDR1 as SGDLS and CDR2 as YYNGEE. Trimming pared 0 bases from V and 4 bases from J, leaving 10 bases between. This specimen comes from a study of radiotherapy plus CTLA-4 blockade in lung cancer. Overall study findings and caveats: Early shifts in blood T cell clones, with interferon-beta, reportedly predicted response best.

The sequence was obtained from a human donor with non-small cell lung cancer who had stable disease on radiotherapy plus ipilimumab. The chain uses TRBV9 and TRBJ1-2; D ambiguous. The starting material was peripheral blood, obtained from a patient treated with radiotherapy plus ipilimumab. CDR3 protein: CASSVEMSPYGYTF. In nucleotides, the CDR3 is TGTGCCAGCAGCGTAGAGATGAGCCCCTATGGCTACACCTTC.